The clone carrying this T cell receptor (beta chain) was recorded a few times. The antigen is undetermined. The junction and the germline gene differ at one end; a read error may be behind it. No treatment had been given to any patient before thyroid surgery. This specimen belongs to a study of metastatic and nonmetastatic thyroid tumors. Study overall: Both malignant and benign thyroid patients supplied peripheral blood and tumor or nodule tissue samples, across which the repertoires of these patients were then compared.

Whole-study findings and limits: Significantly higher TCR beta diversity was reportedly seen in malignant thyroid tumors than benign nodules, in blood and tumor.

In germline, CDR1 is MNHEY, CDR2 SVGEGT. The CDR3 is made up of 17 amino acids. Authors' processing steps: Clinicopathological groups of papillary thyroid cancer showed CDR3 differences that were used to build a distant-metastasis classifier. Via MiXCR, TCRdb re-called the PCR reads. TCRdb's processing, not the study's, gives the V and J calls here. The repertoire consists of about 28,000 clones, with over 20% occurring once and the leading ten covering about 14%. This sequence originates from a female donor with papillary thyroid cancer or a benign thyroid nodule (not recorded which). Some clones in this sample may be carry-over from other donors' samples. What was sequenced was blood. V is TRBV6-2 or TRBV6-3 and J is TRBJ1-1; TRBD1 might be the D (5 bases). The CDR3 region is CVSSYSGDRLWNTEAFF. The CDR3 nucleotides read TGTGTCAGCAGTTACTCTGGGGACCGCCTATGGAACACTGAAGCTTTCTTT.